Described below is a single T cell receptor beta chain sequence and its context. The data were obtained in a study of blood T cell repertoires in COVID-19. The wider study: The United States, Italy and Spain were the sources of the acute and convalescent COVID-19 samples. PBMCs, B-cell-depleted T cells, or T cells were the source of the cDNA or gDNA that made up the material.

Authors' data handling: Amplified reference gene primers provided the basis for estimating nucleated cell counts. Data came from immunoSEQ multiplex PCR; TCRdb stores just in-frame clones and leaves some out. D and trimming were read from the DNA, whereas the V and J calls and clone size are those reported in that table. Here the sample spans 350,000 to 450,000 clones, 70% to 90% being singletons. Unmatched junction bases numbered 7, after V lost 5 bases and J lost 4 bases. This CDR3 has 15 residues. Germline CDR1 SGHTA, CDR2 FQGNSA. The receptor comes from a woman aged 60 to 75 with COVID-19, enrolled during active disease. V gene TRBV7-2 combines with J gene TRBJ1-1; 10 positions agree with TRBD1. The sample consisted of peripheral blood. This CDR3 reads CASSRFRDRGTEAFF. The CDR3 coding sequence is TGTGCCAGCAGCAGATTCCGGGACAGGGGCACTGAAGCTTTCTTT. The complete variable domain, with remaining parts taken from reference TRBV7-2 and TRBJ1-1, reads GAGVSQSPSNKVTEKGKDVELRCDPISGHTALYWYRQSLGQGLEFLIYFQGNSAPDKSGLPSDRFSAERTGGSVSTLTIQRTQQEDSAVYLCASSRFRDRGTEAFFGQGTRLTVV.